This passage covers 20 T cell receptor beta chains from one sample sequenced in a study of blood T cell repertoires in COVID-19. Method: immunoSEQ multiplex PCR; TCRdb's copy keeps in-frame clones and lacks some. The table lists about 200,000 clones, 70% to 90% of them singletons. The specimen sequenced was peripheral blood. These receptors were collected from an elderly woman with acute or convalescent COVID-19.

The chain employs TRBV5-5 and TRBJ1-2; unclear D gene. This CDR3 is built from 13 residues. Germline loops: CDR1 SGHKS, CDR2 YYEKEE (reference sequence). Trimming cost V 3 bases and J 4 bases, with 10 bases left between them. CDR3 coding DNA: TGTGCCAGCAGCTCGGCGGGATCCTATGGCTACACCTTC. Translated, it gives CASSSAGSYGYTF.

This chain joins TRBV5-1 and TRBJ2-2; the D gene is possibly TRBD2 (6 bases). V lost 2 bases, J lost 5 bases, and 13 bases lay in between. In germline, CDR1 is SGHRS, CDR2 YFSETQ. The CDR3 covers 15 residues. CDR3 protein: CASSLMGLSTGELFF. Written as DNA, the CDR3 is TGCGCCAGCAGCTTAATGGGACTTTCGACCGGGGAGCTGTTTTTT.

The genes are TRBV7-9 and TRBJ1-2; possible D gene TRBD1, 5 bases. Trimming removed 4 bases at V and 8 bases at J, with 14 bases between. The CDR3 covers 13 residues. Germline V gene lookup returns CDR1 SEHNR and CDR2 FQNEAQ (reference sequence). The CDR3 sequence: CASSSPRAEGYTF. The CDR3, as DNA: TGTGCCAGCAGCTCTCCCAGGGCCGAGGGCTACACCTTC.

The genes are TRBV7-2 and TRBJ2-7; D possibly corresponds to TRBD2 (5 bases). Trimming took 5 bases from V and 5 from J, leaving 16 bases between them. CDR1 and CDR2 (germline): SGHTA, FQGNSA. The CDR3 covers 14 residues. CDR3 loop: CASSPNSARDEQYF. The CDR3 DNA reads TGTGCCAGCAGCCCCAACTCTGCGAGGGACGAGCAGTACTTC.

This clone was recorded once. This rearrangement joins TRBV3-1 (or the pseudogene TRBV3-2) to TRBJ2-1; TRBD2 is a possible D gene (6 bases). CDR1 is LGHDT, CDR2 YNNKEL, per germline (reference sequence). CDR3 length: 15 residues. Trimming stripped 4 bases from V and 7 bases from J, with 17 bases between. The CDR3 bases are TGTGCCAGCAGCCTTCGACTAGTTCCGTGGAATGAGCAGTTCTTC. Amino acid sequence: CASSLRLVPWNEQFF.

The J gene is TRBJ2-5, the V gene TRBV5-1; tentatively, D is TRBD1 (5 bases). Trimming took off 4 bases at V and 5 bases at J, with 15 bases between the two ends. The CDR3 has 14 residues. Germline V gene lookup returns CDR1 SGHRS and CDR2 YFSETQ. The CDR3 loop is CASSPPGAWETQYF. CDR3 bases: TGCGCCAGCAGCCCACCTGGGGCTTGGGAGACCCAGTACTTC.

This sequence joins TRBV28 and TRBJ1-4; D gene unclear. The CDR3 runs to 14 residues. V shed 5 bases and J shed 12 bases, with 19 bases lying between them. Germline CDR1 MDHEN, CDR2 SYDVKM. The CDR3 reads CASSPTGIFDELFF. The CDR3 nucleotides are TGTGCCAGCAGTCCTACCGGGATCTTTGATGAACTGTTTTTT.

V usage is TRBV19 and J usage is TRBJ2-3; 7 bases fit TRBD2. Losses at the gene ends were 6 bases for V and 5 bases for J; bases not matched to a gene: 11. This CDR3 region has 15 residues. In germline, CDR1 is LNHDA, CDR2 SQIVND (reference sequence). CDR3 protein: CASSILARRGDTQYF. CDR3 DNA sequence: TGTGCCAGTAGCATACTAGCGCGACGCGGAGATACGCAGTATTTT.

V usage is TRBV9 and J usage is TRBJ1-6; tentative D call: TRBD1 (5 bases). V lost 4 bases, J lost 4 bases, and 15 bases lay in between. CDR1 and CDR2 (germline): SGDLS, YYNGEE. The CDR3 is made up of 16 amino acids. The CDR3 is CASSPSGGTYNSPLHF. CDR3 coding DNA: TGTGCCAGCAGCCCCAGCGGTGGGACTTATAATTCACCCCTCCACTTT.

The V and J genes are TRBV10-2 and TRBJ1-2; the match to TRBD1 covers 10 bases. Germline V gives CDR1 WSHSY, CDR2 SAAADI. This CDR3 is 14 amino acids long. J lost 8 bases, V lost 6 bases, and 9 bases had no gene match. The DNA for the CDR3 is TGCGCCAGCAGCCCGACAGGGGGCTCTTTCGGCTACACCTTC. This sequence encodes CASSPTGGSFGYTF.

The chain is built from TRBV2 and TRBJ1-5, with TRBD1 matching over 8 bases. The length of the CDR3 is 16 residues. Germline lookup yields CDR1 SNHLY and CDR2 FYNNEI. V shed 0 bases, J shed 4 bases, and the junction held 5 bases outside the gene matches. CDR3 nucleotide sequence: TGTGCCAGCAGTGAAGCGCCCGGACAGGGTAATCAGCCCCAGCATTTT. It is translated as CASSEAPGQGNQPQHF. The whole variable domain, remainder taken from reference TRBV2 and TRBJ1-5, is EPEVTQTPSHQVTQMGQEVILRCVPISNHLYFYWYRQILGQKVEFLVSFYNNEISEKSEIFDDQFSVERPDGSNFTLKIRSTKLEDSAMYFCASSEAPGQGNQPQHFGDGTRLSIL.

The chain combines TRBV11-2 with TRBJ1-1, with 10 bases lining up with TRBD1. Trimming removed 5 bases from V and 1 base from J; junction bases left unmatched: 4. This CDR3 has 15 amino acids. Germline values: CDR1 SGHAT, CDR2 FQNNGV. Here the CDR3 DNA reads TGTGCCAGCAGCACCAGGACAGGGGGGAACACTGAAGCTTTCTTT. It codes for CASSTRTGGNTEAFF.

The chain is built from TRBV6-4 and TRBJ1-1, with TRBD1 matching 9 bases. V dropped 4 bases and J dropped 4; count of bases not matched to a gene: 7. Germline CDR1 reads MRHNA; CDR2 reads SNTAGT. The CDR3 consists of 15 residues. In nucleotides, the CDR3 is TGTGCCAGCAGTGTGAAGACAGGGGGTACCACTGAAGCTTTCTTT. Protein sequence: CASSVKTGGTTEAFF.

There are a few counts of this clone. The CDR3 reads CASMAGPYEQYF. The CDR3 DNA reads as TGTGCCAGCATGGCAGGGCCCTACGAGCAGTACTTC. V usage is TRBV27 and J usage is TRBJ2-7; D might be TRBD1 (5 bases). The CDR3 runs 12 residues. V lost 7 bases and J 2 bases, leaving 9 bases between the germline ends. Germline V gene sequence: CDR1 MNHEY, CDR2 SMNVEV (reference sequence).

V usage is TRBV5-1 and J usage is TRBJ2-3, with D perhaps matching TRBD1 (5 bases). The germline V gene has CDR1 SGHRS and CDR2 YFSETQ. CDR3 length equals 14 residues. V lost 2 bases and J lost 2, with 9 bases in between. CDR3 amino acids: CASSFGAHTDTQYF. The CDR3 DNA reads TGCGCCAGCAGCTTTGGGGCCCACACAGATACGCAGTATTTT.

The chain uses TRBV4-3 and TRBJ2-1, with 7 positions matching TRBD1. This CDR3 contains 12 residues. V lost 0 bases and J lost 12; bases outside the gene matches: 2. Germline values: CDR1 LGHNA, CDR2 YSLEER. CDR3 residues: CASSQEGGGQFF. The CDR3 coding sequence is TGCGCCAGCAGCCAAGAAGGGGGCGGGCAGTTCTTC.

The rearrangement joins TRBV5-1 to TRBJ1-6, with 8 bases lining up with TRBD1. The V gene end was trimmed by 1 base and the J gene end by 10 bases; junction bases not matched to a gene: 10. CDR3 length equals 16 residues. CDR1 is SGHRS, CDR2 YFSETQ, per germline. The CDR3 reads CASSLYQTGEGSPLHF. In nucleotides, the CDR3 is TGCGCCAGCAGCTTGTACCAGACAGGGGAGGGCTCACCCCTCCACTTT.

V and J are TRBV19 and TRBJ2-7; D may be TRBD1 (5 bases). The germline gives CDR1 LNHDA, CDR2 SQIVND (reference sequence). CDR3 length: 10 residues. Trimming took 11 bases from V and 7 from J, leaving 12 bases between them. The CDR3 sequence is CAGAWWEQYF. The CDR3 DNA sequence: TGTGCCGGGGCGTGGTGGGAGCAGTACTTC. Drawing the rest from reference TRBV19 and TRBJ2-7, the complete variable domain is DGGITQSPKYLFRKEGQNVTLSCEQNLNHDAMYWYRQDPGQGLRLIYYSQIVNDFQKGDIAEGYSVSREKKESFPLTVTSAQKNPTAFYLCAGAWWEQYFGPGTRLTVT.

The rearrangement uses TRBV4-3 and TRBJ2-5; D gene unclear. This CDR3 has 15 residues. Germline loops: CDR1 LGHNA, CDR2 YSLEER. Trimming removed 0 bases at V and 2 bases at J, with 10 bases between. The CDR3 loop is CASSQDLGSQETQYF. CDR3 nucleotides: TGCGCCAGCAGCCAAGATCTGGGCAGTCAAGAGACCCAGTACTTC.

The V and J genes are TRBV19 and TRBJ2-7, with unresolved D. V was clipped by 3 bases and J by 1 base, with 13 bases between them. CDR3 length equals 15 residues. In germline, CDR1 is LNHDA, CDR2 SQIVND (reference sequence). The CDR3 sequence: CASSIGRQGSYEQYF. CDR3 bases: TGTGCCAGTAGTATCGGCAGGCAAGGATCCTACGAGCAGTACTTC.